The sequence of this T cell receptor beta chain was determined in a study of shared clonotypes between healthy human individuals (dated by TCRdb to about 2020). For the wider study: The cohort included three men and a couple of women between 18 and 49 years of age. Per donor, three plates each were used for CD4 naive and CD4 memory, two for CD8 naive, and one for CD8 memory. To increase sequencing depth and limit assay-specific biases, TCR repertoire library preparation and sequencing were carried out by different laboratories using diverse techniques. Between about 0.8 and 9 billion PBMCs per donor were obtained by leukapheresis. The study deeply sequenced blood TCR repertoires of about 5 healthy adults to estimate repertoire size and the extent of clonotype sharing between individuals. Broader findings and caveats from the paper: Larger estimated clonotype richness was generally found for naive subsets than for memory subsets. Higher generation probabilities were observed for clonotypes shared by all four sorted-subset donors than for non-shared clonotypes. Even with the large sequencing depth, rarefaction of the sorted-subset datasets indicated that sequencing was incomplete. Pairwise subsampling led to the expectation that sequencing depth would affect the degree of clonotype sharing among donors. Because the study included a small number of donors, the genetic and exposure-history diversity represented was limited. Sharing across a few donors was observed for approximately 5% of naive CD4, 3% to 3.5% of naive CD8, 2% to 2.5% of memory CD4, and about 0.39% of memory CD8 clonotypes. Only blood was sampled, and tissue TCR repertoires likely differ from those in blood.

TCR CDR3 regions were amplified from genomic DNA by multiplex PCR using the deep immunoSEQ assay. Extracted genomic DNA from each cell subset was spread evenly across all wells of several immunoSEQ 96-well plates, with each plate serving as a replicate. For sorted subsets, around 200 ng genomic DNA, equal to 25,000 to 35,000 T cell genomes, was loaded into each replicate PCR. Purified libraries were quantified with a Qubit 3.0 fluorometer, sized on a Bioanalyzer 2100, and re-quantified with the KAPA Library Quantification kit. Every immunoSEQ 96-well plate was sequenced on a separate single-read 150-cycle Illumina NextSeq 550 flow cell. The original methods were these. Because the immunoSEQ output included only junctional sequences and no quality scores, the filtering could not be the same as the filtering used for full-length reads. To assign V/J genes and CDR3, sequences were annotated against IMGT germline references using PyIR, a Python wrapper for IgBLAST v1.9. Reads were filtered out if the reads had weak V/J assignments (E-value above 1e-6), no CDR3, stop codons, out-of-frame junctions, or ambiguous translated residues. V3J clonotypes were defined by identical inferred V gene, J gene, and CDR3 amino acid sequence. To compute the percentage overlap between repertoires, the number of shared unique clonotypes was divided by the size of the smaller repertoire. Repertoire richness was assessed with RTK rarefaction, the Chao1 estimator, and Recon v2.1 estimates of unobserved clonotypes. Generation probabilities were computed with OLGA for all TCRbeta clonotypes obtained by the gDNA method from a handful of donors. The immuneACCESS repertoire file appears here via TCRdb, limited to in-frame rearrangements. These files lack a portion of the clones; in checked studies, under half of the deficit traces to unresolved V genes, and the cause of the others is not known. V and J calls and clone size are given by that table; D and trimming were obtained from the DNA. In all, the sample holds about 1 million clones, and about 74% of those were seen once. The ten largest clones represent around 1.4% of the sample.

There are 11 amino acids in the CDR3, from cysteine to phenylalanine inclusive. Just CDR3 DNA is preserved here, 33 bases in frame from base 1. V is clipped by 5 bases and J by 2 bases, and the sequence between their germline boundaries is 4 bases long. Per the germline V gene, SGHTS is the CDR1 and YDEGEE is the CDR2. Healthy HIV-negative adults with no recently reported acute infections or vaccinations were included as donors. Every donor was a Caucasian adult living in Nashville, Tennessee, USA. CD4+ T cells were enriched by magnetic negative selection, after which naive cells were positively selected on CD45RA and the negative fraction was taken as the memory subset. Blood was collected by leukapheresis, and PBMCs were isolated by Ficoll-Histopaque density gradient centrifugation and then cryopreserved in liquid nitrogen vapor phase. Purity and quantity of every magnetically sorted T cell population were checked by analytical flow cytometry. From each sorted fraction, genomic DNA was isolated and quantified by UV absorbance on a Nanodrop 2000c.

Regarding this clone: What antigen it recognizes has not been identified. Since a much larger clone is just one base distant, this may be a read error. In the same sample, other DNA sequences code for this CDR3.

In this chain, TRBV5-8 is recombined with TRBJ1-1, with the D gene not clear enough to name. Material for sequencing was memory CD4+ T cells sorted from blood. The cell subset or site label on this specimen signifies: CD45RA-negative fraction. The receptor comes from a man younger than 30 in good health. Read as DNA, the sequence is TGTGCCAGCAGGTTTAACACTGAAGCTTTCTTT. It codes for CASRFNTEAFF.